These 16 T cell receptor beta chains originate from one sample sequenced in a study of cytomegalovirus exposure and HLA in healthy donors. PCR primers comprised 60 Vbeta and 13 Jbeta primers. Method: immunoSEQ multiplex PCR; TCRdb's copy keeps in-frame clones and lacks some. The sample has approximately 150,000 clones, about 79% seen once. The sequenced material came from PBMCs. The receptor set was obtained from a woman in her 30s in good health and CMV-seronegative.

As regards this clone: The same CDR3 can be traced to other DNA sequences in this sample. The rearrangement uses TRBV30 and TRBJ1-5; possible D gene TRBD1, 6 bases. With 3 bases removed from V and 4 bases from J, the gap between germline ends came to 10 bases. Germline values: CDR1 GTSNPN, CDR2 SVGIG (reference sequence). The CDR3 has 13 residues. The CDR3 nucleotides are TGTGCCTGGAGCCCCCAGGGGAATCAGCCCCAGCATTTT. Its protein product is CAWSPQGNQPQHF.

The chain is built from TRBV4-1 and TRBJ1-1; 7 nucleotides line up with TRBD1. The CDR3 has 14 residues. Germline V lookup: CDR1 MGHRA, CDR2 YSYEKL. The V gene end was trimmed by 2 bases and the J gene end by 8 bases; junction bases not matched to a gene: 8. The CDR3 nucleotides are TGCGCCAGCAGCCAACCGACAGGGTTTTACGAAGCTTTCTTT. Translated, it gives CASSQPTGFYEAFF.

CDR3 residues: CAISQRLAGASYEQYF. CDR3 nucleotides: TGTGCCATCAGTCAGAGGCTAGCGGGGGCATCCTACGAGCAGTACTTC. The chain employs TRBV10-3 and TRBJ2-7, with TRBD2 matching 10 bases. The length of the CDR3 is 16 residues. Germline-derived CDR1 and CDR2 are ENHRY and SYGVKD. The ends lost 5 bases at V and 1 base at J; junction bases unmatched: 8.

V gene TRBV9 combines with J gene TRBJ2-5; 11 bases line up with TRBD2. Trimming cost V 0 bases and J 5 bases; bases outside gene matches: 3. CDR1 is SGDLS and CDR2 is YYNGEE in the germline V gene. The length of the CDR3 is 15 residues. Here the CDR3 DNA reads TGTGCCAGCAGCGTAGTGGCTAGCGGGGGGGAGACCCAGTACTTC. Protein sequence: CASSVVASGGETQYF.

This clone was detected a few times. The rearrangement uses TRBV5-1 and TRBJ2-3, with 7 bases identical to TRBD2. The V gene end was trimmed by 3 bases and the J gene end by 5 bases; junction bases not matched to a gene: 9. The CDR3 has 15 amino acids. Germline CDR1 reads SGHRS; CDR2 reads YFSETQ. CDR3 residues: CASSSPQRGEDTQYF. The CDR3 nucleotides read TGCGCCAGCAGCTCACCCCAGCGGGGCGAAGATACGCAGTATTTT.

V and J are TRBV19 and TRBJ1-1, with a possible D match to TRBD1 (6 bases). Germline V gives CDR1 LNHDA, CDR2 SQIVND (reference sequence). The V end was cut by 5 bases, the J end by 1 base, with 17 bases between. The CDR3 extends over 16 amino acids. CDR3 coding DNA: TGTGCCAGTAGTCCAACCTGGACAGTGTCGAACACTGAAGCTTTCTTT. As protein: CASSPTWTVSNTEAFF.

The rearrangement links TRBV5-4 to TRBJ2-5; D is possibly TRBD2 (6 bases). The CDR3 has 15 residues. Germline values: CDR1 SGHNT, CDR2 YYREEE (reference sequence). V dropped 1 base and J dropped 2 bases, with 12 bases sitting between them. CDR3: CASSLSGSGQETQYF. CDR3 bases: TGTGCCAGCAGCTTGAGCGGTAGCGGACAAGAGACCCAGTACTTC.

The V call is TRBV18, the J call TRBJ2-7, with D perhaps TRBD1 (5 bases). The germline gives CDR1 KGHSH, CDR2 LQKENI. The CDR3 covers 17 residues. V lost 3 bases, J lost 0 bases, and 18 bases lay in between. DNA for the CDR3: TGTGCCAGCTCACCCCGGAGCACAGGACGATACTCCTACGAGCAGTACTTC. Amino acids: CASSPRSTGRYSYEQYF.

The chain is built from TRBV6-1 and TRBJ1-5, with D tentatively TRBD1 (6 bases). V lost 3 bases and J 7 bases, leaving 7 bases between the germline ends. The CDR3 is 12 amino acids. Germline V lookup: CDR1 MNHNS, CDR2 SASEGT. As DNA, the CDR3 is TGTGCCAGCAGTGAGGGGACACAGCCCCAGCATTTT. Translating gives CASSEGTQPQHF.

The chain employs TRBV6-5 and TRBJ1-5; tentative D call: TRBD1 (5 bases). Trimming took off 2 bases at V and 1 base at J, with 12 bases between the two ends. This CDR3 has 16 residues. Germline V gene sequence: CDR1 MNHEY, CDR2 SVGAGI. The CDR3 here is CASSYGQGGSNQPQHF. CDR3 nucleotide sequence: TGTGCCAGCAGTTACGGCCAGGGCGGAAGCAATCAGCCCCAGCATTTT.

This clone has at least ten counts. CDR3 DNA: TGTGCCAGCACTATCGTTGGTTCACCCCTCCACTTT. It translates to CASTIVGSPLHF. V usage is TRBV6-6 and J usage is TRBJ1-6, with D unresolved. The CDR3 runs to 12 residues. The germline V and J ends were trimmed by 7 bases and 9 bases, with 10 bases remaining between them. The V gene's germline CDR1 is MNHNY and CDR2 SVGAGI (reference sequence).

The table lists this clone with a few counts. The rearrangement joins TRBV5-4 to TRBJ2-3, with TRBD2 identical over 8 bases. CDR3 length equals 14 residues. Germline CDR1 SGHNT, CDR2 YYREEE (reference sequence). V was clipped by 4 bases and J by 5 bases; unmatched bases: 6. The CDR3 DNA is TGTGCCAGCAGCCGTAGCGGGGAGGGAGATACGCAGTATTTT. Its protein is CASSRSGEGDTQYF.

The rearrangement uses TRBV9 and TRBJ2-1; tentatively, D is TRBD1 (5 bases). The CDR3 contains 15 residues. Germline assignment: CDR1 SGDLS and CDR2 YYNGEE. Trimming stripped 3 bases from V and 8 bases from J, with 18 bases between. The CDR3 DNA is TGTGCCAGCAGCGAGGGGTCTTTCAGGGCCGATGAGCAGTTCTTC. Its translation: CASSEGSFRADEQFF.

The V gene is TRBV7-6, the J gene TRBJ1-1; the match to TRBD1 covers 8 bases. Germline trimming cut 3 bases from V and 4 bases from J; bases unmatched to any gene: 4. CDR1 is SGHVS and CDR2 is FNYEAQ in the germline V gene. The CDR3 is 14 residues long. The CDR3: CASSLTGEGTEAFF. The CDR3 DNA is TGTGCCAGCAGCTTGACAGGGGAGGGCACTGAAGCTTTCTTT. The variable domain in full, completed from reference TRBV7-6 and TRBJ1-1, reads GAGVSQSPRYKVTKRGQDVALRCDPISGHVSLYWYRQALGQGPEFLTYFNYEAQQDKSGLPNDRFSAERPEGSISTLTIQRTEQRDSAMYRCASSLTGEGTEAFFGQGTRLTVV.

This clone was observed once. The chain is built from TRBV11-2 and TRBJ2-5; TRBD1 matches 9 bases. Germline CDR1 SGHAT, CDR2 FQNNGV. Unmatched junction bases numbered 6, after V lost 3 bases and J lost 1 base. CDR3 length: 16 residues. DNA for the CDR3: TGTGCCAGCAGCTTTCGACAGGGGGACTTCCAAGAGACCCAGTACTTC. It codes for CASSFRQGDFQETQYF.

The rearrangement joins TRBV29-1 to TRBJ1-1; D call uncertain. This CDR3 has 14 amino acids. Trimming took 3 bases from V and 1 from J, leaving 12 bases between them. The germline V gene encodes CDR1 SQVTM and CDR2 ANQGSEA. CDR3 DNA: TGCAGCGTTGATATCCGGACTTCGAACACTGAAGCTTTCTTT. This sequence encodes CSVDIRTSNTEAFF.